This T cell receptor (beta chain) was identified during a study of monozygotic twins with inflammatory bowel disease. Findings and limits, study-wide: Repertoire similarity did not separate concordant from discordant twins, possibly from limited power.

Comment on this clonotype: Antigen unknown.

TCRdb reprocessed the 5' RACE reads; each CDR3 protein has one entry and no DNA is given. Across 330,000 or so distinct CDR3 sequences, the top ten clones capture 2% to 2.5% of the sample. The CDR3 runs to 17 residues. Germline lookup yields CDR1 WNHNN and CDR2 SYGVQD (reference sequence). The chain carries TRBV10-1 and TRBJ2-5; there is no DNA to check the TCRdb D call of TRBD2. The sample consisted of blood. The receptor was isolated from a human donor with ulcerative colitis or Crohn's disease, or a healthy co-twin of an affected twin (not recorded which). This CDR3 reads CASRQASIGLVQETQYF.